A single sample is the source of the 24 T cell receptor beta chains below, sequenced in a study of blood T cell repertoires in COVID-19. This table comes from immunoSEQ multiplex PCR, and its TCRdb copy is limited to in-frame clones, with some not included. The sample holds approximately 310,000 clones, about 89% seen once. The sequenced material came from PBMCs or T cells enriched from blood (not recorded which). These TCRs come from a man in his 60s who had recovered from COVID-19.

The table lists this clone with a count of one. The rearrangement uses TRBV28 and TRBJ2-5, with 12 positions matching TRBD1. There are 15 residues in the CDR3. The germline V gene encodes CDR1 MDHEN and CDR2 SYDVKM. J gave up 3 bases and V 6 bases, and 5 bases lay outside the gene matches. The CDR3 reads CASRGQGAWEETQYF. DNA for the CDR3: TGTGCCAGCAGGGGACAGGGGGCATGGGAAGAGACCCAGTACTTC.

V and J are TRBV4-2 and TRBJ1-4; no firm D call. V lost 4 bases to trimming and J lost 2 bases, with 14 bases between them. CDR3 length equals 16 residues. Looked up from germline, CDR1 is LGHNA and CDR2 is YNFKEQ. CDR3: CASSRGGVGTNEKLFF. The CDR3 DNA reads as TGTGCCAGCAGCCGAGGCGGGGTAGGGACTAATGAAAAACTGTTTTTT.

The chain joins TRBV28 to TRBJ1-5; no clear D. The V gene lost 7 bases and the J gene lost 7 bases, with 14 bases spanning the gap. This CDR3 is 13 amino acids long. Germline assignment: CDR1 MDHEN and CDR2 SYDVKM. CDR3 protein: CASTRAGNQPQHF. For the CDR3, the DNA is TGTGCCAGCACGAGGGCAGGAAACCAGCCCCAGCATTTT.

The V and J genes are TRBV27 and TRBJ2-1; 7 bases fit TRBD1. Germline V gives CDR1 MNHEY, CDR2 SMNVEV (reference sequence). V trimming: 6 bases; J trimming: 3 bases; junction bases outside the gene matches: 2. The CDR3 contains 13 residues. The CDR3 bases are TGTGCCAGCAGCTGGGACAGCTACAATGAGCAGTTCTTC. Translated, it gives CASSWDSYNEQFF.

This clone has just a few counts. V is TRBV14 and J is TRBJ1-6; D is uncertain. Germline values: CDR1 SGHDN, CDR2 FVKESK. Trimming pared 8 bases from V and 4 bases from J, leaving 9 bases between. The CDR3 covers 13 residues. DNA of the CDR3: TGTGCCAGCCAGGCGAGATATAATTCACCCCTCCACTTT. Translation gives CASQARYNSPLHF.

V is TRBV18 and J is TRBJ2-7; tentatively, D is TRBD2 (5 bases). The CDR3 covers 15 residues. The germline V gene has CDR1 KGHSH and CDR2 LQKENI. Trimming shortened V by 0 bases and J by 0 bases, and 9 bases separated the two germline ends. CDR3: CASSPPGDYSYEQYF. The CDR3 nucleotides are TGTGCCAGCTCACCACCAGGTGACTACTCCTACGAGCAGTACTTC.

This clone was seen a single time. The CDR3 DNA reads TGTGCCTGGAGGGGGACTAGCGGCTACAATGAGCAGTTCTTC. Translation gives CAWRGTSGYNEQFF. V is TRBV30 and J is TRBJ2-1; TRBD2 matches 11 bases. The ends lost 3 bases at V and 3 bases at J; junction bases unmatched: 1. From germline, CDR1 is GTSNPN and CDR2 SVGIG (reference sequence). This CDR3 has 14 amino acids.

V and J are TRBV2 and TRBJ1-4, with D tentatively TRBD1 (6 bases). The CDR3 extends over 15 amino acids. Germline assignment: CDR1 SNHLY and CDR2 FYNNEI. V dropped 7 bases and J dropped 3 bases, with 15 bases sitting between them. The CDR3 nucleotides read TGTGCCAGCACACAGGGAGTCCCCGCTAATGAAAAACTGTTTTTT. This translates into CASTQGVPANEKLFF. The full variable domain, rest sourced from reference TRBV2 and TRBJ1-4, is EPEVTQTPSHQVTQMGQEVILRCVPISNHLYFYWYRQILGQKVEFLVSFYNNEISEKSEIFDDQFSVERPDGSNFTLKIRSTKLEDSAMYFCASTQGVPANEKLFFGSGTQLSVL.

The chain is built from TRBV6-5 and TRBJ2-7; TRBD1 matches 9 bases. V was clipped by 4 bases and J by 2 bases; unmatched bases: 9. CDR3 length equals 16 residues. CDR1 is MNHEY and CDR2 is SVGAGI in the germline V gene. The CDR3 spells CASSSPPGQGTYEQYF. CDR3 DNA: TGTGCCAGCAGTTCTCCGCCGGGACAGGGCACCTACGAGCAGTACTTC.

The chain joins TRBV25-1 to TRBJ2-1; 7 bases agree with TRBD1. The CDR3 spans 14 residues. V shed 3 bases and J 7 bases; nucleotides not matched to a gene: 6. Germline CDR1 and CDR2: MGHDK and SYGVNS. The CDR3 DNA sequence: TGTGCCAGCAGTGAGGGGGCCAGGGGGAATGAGCAGTTCTTC. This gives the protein CASSEGARGNEQFF.

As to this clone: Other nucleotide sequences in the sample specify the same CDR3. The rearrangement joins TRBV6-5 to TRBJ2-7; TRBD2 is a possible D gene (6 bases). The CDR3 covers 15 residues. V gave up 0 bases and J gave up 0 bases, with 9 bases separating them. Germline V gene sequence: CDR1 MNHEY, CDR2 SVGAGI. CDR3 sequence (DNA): TGTGCCAGCAGTTACTCTGCGCGGGGCTCCTACGAGCAGTACTTC. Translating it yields CASSYSARGSYEQYF.

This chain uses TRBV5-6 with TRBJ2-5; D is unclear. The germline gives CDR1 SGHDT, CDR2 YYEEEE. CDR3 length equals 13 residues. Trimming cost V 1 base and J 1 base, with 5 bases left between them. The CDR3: CASSLSPQETQYF. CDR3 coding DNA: TGTGCCAGCAGCTTGAGCCCCCAAGAGACCCAGTACTTC. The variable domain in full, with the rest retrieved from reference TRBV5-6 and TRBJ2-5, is DAGVTQSPTHLIKTRGQQVTLRCSPKSGHDTVSWYQQALGQGPQFIFQYYEEEERQRGNFPDRFSGHQFPNYSSELNVNALLLGDSALYLCASSLSPQETQYFGPGTRLLVL.

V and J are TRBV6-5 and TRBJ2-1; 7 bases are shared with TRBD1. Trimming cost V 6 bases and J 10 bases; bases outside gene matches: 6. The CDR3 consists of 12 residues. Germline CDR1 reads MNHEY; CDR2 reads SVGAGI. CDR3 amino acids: CASRGDSSEQFF. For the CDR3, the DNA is TGTGCCAGCAGGGGGGACAGTTCCGAGCAGTTCTTC.

The CDR3, as DNA: TGTGCCAGCAGGACCACTAGCGGGCTTAGCTCCTACAATGAGCAGTTCTTC. It specifies CASRTTSGLSSYNEQFF. This chain joins TRBV28 and TRBJ2-1; 9 bases match TRBD2. From germline, CDR1 is MDHEN and CDR2 SYDVKM. The trim removed 6 bases at V and 0 bases at J, leaving 9 bases unmatched. There are 17 residues in the CDR3.

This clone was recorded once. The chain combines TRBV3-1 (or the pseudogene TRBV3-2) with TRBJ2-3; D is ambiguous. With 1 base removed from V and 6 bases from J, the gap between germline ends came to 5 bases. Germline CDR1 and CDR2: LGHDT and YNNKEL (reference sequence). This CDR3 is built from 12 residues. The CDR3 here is CASSQAVDTQYF. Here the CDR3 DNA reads TGTGCCAGCAGCCAAGCGGTCGATACGCAGTATTTT.

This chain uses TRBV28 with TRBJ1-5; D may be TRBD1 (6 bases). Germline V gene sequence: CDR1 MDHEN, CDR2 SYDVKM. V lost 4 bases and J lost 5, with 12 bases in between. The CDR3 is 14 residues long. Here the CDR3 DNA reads TGTGCCAGCAGTTCGGGACAAGAGGATCAGCCCCAGCATTTT. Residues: CASSSGQEDQPQHF.

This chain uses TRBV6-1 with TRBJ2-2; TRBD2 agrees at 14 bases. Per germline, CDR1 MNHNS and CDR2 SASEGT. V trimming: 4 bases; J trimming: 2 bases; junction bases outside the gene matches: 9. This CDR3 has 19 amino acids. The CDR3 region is CASSGVPGLAGVNTGELFF. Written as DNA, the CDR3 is TGTGCCAGCAGTGGGGTCCCGGGACTAGCGGGAGTTAACACCGGGGAGCTGTTTTTT.

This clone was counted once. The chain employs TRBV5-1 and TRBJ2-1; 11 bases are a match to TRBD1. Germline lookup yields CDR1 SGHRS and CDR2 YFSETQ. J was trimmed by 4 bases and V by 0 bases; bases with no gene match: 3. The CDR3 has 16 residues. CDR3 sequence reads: CASSLVGTGGYNEQFF. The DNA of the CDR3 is TGCGCCAGCAGCTTGGTTGGGACAGGGGGATACAATGAGCAGTTCTTC.

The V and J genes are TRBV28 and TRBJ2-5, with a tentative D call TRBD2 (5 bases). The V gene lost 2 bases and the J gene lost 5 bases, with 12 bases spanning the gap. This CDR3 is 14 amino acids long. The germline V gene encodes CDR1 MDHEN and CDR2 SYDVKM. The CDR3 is CASSLRETLETQYF. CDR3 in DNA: TGTGCCAGCAGTTTACGGGAAACATTGGAGACCCAGTACTTC.

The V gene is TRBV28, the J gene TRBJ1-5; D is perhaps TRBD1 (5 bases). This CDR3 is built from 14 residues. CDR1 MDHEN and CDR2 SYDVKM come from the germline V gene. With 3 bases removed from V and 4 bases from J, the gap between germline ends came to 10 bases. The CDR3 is CASSFPSGNQPQHF. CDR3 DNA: TGTGCCAGCAGTTTCCCTTCAGGGAATCAGCCCCAGCATTTT.

The CDR3 sequence is CASSLVRGDNEQFF. The CDR3 DNA reads as TGTGCCAGCAGCTTAGTTCGGGGGGACAATGAGCAGTTCTTC. V usage is TRBV7-3 and J usage is TRBJ2-1, with 7 bases aligning to TRBD2. Germline V gene sequence: CDR1 SGHTA, CDR2 FQGTGA. The J segment lost 5 bases and the V segment lost 2 bases, leaving 3 bases of the junction unmatched. The CDR3 runs 14 residues.

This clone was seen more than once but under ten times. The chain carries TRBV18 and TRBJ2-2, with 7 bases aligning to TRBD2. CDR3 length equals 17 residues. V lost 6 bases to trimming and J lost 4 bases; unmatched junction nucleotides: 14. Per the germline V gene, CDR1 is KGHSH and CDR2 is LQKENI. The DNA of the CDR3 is TGTGCCAGCTCCCCTCGAGGCGGGAGCGGCTCCACCGGGGAGCTGTTTTTT. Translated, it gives CASSPRGGSGSTGELFF. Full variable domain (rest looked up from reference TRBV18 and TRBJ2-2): NAGVMQNPRHLVRRRGQEARLRCSPMKGHSHVYWYRQLPEEGLKFMVYLQKENIIDESGMPKERFSAEFPKEGPSILRIQQVVRGDSAAYFCASSPRGGSGSTGELFFGEGSRLTVL.

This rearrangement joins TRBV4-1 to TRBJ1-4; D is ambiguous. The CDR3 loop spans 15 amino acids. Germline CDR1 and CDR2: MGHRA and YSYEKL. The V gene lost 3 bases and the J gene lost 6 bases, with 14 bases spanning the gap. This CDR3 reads CASSHSPREDEKLFF. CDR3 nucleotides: TGCGCCAGCAGCCACTCCCCGAGGGAAGATGAAAAACTGTTTTTT.

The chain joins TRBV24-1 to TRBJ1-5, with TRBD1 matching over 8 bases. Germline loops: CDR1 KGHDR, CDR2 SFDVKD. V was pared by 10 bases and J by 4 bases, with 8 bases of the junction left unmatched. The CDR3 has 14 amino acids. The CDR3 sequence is CATTSGQGNQPQHF. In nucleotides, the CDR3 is TGTGCCACGACGTCAGGACAGGGTAATCAGCCCCAGCATTTT.